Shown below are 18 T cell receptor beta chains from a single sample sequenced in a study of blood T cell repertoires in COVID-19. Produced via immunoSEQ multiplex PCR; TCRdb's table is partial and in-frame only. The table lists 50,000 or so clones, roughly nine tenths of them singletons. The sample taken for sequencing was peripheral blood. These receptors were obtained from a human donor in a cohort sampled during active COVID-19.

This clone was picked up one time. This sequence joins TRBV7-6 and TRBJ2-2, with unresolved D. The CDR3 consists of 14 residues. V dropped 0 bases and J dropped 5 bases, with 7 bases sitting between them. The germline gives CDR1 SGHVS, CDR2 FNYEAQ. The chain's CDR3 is CASSLALSTGELFF. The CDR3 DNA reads TGTGCCAGCAGCTTAGCGCTGAGTACCGGGGAGCTGTTTTTT.

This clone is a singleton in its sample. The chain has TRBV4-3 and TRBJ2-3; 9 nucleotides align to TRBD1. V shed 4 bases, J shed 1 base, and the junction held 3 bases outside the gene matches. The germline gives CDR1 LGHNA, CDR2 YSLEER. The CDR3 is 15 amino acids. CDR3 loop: CASSLRTGGTDTQYF. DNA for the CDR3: TGCGCCAGCAGCCTCCGGACAGGGGGCACAGATACGCAGTATTTT.

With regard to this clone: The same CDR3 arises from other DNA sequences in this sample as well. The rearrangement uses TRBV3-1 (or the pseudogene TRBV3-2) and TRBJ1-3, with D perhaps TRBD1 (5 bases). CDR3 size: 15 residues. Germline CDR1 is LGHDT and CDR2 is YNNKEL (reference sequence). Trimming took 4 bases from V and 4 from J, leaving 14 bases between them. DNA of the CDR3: TGTGCCAGCAGCCCCCAGGGTGCAGCCGGAAACACCATATATTTT. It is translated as CASSPQGAAGNTIYF.

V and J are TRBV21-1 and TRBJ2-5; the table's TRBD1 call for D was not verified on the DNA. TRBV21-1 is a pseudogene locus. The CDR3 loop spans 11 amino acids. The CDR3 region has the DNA TGTGCCAGCAGACAGCAAGAGACCCAGTACTTC. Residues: CASRQQETQYF.

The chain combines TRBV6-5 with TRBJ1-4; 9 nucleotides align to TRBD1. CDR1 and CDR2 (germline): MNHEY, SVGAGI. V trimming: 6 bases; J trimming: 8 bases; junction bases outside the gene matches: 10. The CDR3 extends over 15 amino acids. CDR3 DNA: TGTGCCAGCAGCCCCGGGGGGACAGGGCAAGAAAAACTGTTTTTT. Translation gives CASSPGGTGQEKLFF.

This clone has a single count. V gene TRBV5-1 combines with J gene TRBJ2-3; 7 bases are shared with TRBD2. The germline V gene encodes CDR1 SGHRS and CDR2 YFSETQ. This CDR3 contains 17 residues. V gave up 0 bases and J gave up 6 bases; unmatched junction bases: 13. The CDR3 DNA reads TGCGCCAGCAGCTTGGCCACGGGAGGCTCTCGGTTGGATACGCAGTATTTT. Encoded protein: CASSLATGGSRLDTQYF.

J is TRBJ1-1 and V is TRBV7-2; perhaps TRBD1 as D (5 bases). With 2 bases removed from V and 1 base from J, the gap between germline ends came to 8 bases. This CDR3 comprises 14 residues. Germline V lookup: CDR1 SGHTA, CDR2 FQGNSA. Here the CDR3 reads CASSLTRANTEAFF. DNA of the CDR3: TGTGCCAGCAGCTTAACCAGGGCGAACACTGAAGCTTTCTTT.

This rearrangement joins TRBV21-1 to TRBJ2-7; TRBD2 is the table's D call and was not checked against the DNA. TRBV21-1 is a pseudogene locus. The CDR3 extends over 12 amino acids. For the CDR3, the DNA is TGTGCCAGCAGCAAACTTGAGGGCGAGCAGTACGTC. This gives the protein CASSKLEGEQYV.

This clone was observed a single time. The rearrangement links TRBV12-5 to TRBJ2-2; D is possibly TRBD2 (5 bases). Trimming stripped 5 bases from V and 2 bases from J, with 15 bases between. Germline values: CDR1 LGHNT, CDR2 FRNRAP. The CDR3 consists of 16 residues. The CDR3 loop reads CASGPQRSDNTGELFF. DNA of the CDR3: TGTGCTAGTGGTCCCCAGCGGAGCGACAACACCGGGGAGCTGTTTTTT.

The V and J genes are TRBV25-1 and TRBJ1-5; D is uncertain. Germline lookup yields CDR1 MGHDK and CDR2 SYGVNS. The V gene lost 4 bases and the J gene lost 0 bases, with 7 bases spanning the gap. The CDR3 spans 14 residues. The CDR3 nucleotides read TGTGCCAGCAGTGGGCGGTATAGCAATCAGCCCCAGCATTTT. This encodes CASSGRYSNQPQHF.

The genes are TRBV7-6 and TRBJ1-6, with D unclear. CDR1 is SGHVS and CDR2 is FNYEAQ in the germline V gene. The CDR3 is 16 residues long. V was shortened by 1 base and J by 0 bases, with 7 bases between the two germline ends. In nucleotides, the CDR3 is TGTGCCAGCAGCTTAGTACCGGGCTCCTATAATTCACCCCTCCACTTT. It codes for CASSLVPGSYNSPLHF.

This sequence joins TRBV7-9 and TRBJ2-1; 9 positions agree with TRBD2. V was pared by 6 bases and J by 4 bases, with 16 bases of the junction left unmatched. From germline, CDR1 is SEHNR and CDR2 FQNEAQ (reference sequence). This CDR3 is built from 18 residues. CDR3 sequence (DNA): TGTGCCAGCAGTCTGCTCCTAATGACTAGCGGATTTTACAATGAGCAGTTCTTC. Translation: CASSLLLMTSGFYNEQFF.

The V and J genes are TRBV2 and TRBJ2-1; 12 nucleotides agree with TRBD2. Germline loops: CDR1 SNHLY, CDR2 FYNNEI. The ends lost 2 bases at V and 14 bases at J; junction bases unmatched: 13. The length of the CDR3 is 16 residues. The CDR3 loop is CASSENVASGGAMKFF. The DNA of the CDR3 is TGTGCCAGCAGTGAAAACGTGGCTAGCGGGGGGGCCATGAAGTTCTTC. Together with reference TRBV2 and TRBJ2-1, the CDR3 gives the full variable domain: EPEVTQTPSHQVTQMGQEVILRCVPISNHLYFYWYRQILGQKVEFLVSFYNNEISEKSEIFDDQFSVERPDGSNFTLKIRSTKLEDSAMYFCASSENVASGGAMKFFGPGTRLTVL.

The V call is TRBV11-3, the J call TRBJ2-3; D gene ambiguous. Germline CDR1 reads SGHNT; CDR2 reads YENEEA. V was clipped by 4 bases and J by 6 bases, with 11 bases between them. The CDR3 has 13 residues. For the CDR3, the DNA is TGTGCCAGCAGCTCTAATCGAGCGGATACGCAGTATTTT. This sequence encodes CASSSNRADTQYF. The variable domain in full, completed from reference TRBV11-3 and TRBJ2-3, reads EAGVVQSPRYKIIEKKQPVAFWCNPISGHNTLYWYLQNLGQGPELLIRYENEEAVDDSQLPKDRFSAERLKGVDSTLKIQPAELGDSAVYLCASSSNRADTQYFGPGTRLTVL.

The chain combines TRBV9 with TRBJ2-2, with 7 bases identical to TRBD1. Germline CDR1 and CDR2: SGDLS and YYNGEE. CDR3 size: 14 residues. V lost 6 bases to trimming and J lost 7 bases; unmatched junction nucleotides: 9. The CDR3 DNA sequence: TGTGCCAGCACCCGGGACAGCCCTCTCGGGGAGCTGTTTTTT. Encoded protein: CASTRDSPLGELFF.

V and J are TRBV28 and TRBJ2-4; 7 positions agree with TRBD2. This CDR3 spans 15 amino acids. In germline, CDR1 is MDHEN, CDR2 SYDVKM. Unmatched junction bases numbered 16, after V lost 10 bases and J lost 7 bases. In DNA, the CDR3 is TGTGCCATCTCGAGGTCGGGGGGTGTCGGGAACATTCAGTACTTC. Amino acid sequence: CAISRSGGVGNIQYF.

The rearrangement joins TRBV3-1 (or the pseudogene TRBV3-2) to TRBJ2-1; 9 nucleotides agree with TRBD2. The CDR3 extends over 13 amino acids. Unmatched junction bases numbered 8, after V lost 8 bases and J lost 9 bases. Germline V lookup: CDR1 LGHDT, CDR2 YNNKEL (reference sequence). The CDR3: CASVQREESEQFF. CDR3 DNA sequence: TGTGCCAGCGTACAGCGGGAGGAAAGTGAGCAGTTCTTC.

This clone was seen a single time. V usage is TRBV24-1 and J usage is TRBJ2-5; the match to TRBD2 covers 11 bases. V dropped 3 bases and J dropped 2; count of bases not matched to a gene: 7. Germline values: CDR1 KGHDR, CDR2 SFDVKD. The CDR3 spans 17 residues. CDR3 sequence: CATSDPTSGGRQETQYF. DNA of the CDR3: TGTGCCACCAGTGATCCCACTAGCGGGGGTAGACAAGAGACCCAGTACTTC.